This entry features one T cell receptor (beta chain) sequence. The data stem from a study of blood T cell repertoires in COVID-19. Study information: The study drew acute and convalescent COVID-19 samples from the United States, Italy and Spain.

Generated by immunoSEQ multiplex PCR, the TCRdb table keeps only in-frame clones and is missing some. The table lists fewer than 350,000 clones, 81% of them singletons, with around 2.9% in the top ten. This CDR3 has 15 amino acids. Trimming stripped 5 bases from V and 2 bases from J, with 15 bases between. CDR1 and CDR2 (germline): SGHAT, FQNNGV. The receptor's source is a woman aged 55-69 years with active or convalescent COVID-19. The V call is TRBV11-2, the J call TRBJ1-2; possibly TRBD1 for D (5 bases). Specimen: peripheral blood. The chain's CDR3 is CASSAPRDLNYGYTF. CDR3 DNA sequence: TGTGCCAGCAGCGCCCCCAGGGATTTGAACTATGGCTACACCTTC.